Each of the 10 T cell receptor beta chains below was sequenced from the same sample in a study of cytomegalovirus exposure and HLA in healthy donors (TCRdb year 2017). Library method: the immunoSEQ multiplex PCR assay. The multiplex PCR relied on a mix of 60 forward primers for TCR Vbeta segments and 13 reverse primers for TCR Jbeta segments. What TCRdb holds here is the immuneACCESS table cut down to in-frame rearrangements. Part of the clones is not present; checked against another copy, under half of the missing clones reflect an unresolved V gene, and the others are unexplained. The table for this sample lists some 77,000 clones; around 77% of them were counted only once. The ten largest clones add up to roughly a fifth of the sample. The source material was PBMCs. The source is a woman in her thirties or forties in good health and CMV-seropositive.

The V gene is TRBV19, the J gene TRBJ1-4, with 10 bases fitting TRBD1. J gave up 5 bases and V 2 bases, and 2 bases lay outside the gene matches. The V gene's germline CDR1 is LNHDA and CDR2 SQIVND (reference sequence). The CDR3 has 15 residues. CDR3: CASSIRTGGNEKLFF. In nucleotides, the CDR3 is TGTGCCAGTAGTATACGGACAGGGGGGAATGAAAAACTGTTTTTT.

As concerns this clone: One end of the junction does not line up with germline, which may come from a read error. The chain carries TRBV5-1 and TRBJ2-2; D is perhaps TRBD2 (6 bases). Germline CDR1 reads SGHRS; CDR2 reads YFSETQ. This CDR3 is built from 15 residues. The DNA for the CDR3 is TGCGCGAGCAACACCGGGGGAGGAGGGACCGGGGAGCTGTTTTTT. Translating gives CASNTGGGGTGELFF.

This chain joins TRBV2 and TRBJ2-1; 15 bases map to TRBD2. The V and J ends lost 7 bases and 12 bases, in that order; junction bases with no gene match: 4. Per germline, CDR1 SNHLY and CDR2 FYNNEI. This CDR3 contains 13 residues. The CDR3 sequence: CASIRTSGGVQFF. DNA for the CDR3: TGTGCCAGCATTCGGACTAGCGGGGGGGTGCAGTTCTTC.

This clone was recorded once. V and J are TRBV11-2 and TRBJ1-2; TRBD1 matches at 10 bases. V shed 6 bases and J 8 bases; nucleotides not matched to a gene: 21. Per the germline V gene, CDR1 is SGHAT and CDR2 is FQNNGV. This CDR3 has 18 residues. This CDR3 reads CASSLRRVDRGLMWGYTF. The CDR3 coding sequence is TGTGCCAGCAGTCTTAGAAGGGTAGACAGGGGGCTTATGTGGGGCTACACCTTC.

The chain joins TRBV19 to TRBJ1-6, with TRBD1 identical over 8 bases. Germline CDR1 is LNHDA and CDR2 is SQIVND (reference sequence). The CDR3 loop spans 15 amino acids. With V trimmed by 6 bases and J by 5 bases, 6 bases remained unmatched. The CDR3 DNA reads TGTGCCAGTAGCACGGGGACAGGTGATAATTCACCCCTCCACTTT. This translates into CASSTGTGDNSPLHF.

The gene calls are TRBV7-9 and TRBJ1-1; 8 bases match TRBD1. The V segment lost 5 bases and the J segment 11 bases; nucleotides outside the gene matches: 7. CDR3 length equals 12 residues. Germline CDR1 SEHNR, CDR2 FQNEAQ (reference sequence). CDR3 sequence: CASSQLDRAAFF. Here the CDR3 DNA reads TGTGCCAGCAGCCAATTGGACAGGGCGGCTTTCTTT.

The J gene is TRBJ2-3, the V gene TRBV9; no clear D gene. Looked up from germline, CDR1 is SGDLS and CDR2 is YYNGEE. The V and J ends lost 0 bases and 0 bases respectively, with 5 bases between them. The CDR3 runs 14 residues. The CDR3 spells CASSVETSTDTQYF. CDR3 nucleotide sequence: TGTGCCAGCAGCGTAGAGACTAGCACAGATACGCAGTATTTT.

The genes are TRBV4-1 and TRBJ2-1, with unresolved D. CDR1 is MGHRA, CDR2 YSYEKL, per germline. V was trimmed by 0 bases and J by 4 bases, leaving 13 bases between them. The CDR3 consists of 16 residues. This CDR3 is CASSQDLLLFYNEQFF. CDR3 nucleotide sequence: TGCGCCAGCAGCCAAGACCTACTCCTGTTTTACAATGAGCAGTTCTTC.

CDR3 DNA: TGTGCCAGCGGAGTGGATACGCAGTATTTT. It codes for CASGVDTQYF. V gene TRBV2 combines with J gene TRBJ2-3; D not certain. V dropped 8 bases and J dropped 6 bases, with 6 bases sitting between them. The CDR3 length is 10 residues. Germline assignment: CDR1 SNHLY and CDR2 FYNNEI.

J is TRBJ2-7 and V is TRBV18; TRBD1 aligns across 10 bases. J was trimmed by 3 bases and V by 2 bases; bases with no gene match: 10. In germline, CDR1 is KGHSH, CDR2 LQKENI. The CDR3 contains 17 residues. The CDR3 loop reads CASSPKDRGSPNYEQYF. CDR3 coding DNA: TGTGCCAGCTCACCAAAGGACAGGGGGTCCCCGAACTACGAGCAGTACTTC.